This TCR beta chain was recovered during a study of PD-1 blockade in classical Hodgkin lymphoma. Regarding the study as a whole: Newly diagnosed patients reportedly had lower baseline TCR diversity than healthy donors. Nivolumab starters within 1 year of ASCT were excluded. Newly diagnosed and completely responding patients shared comparable baseline diversity. CD4+ TCR diversity, unlike CD8+, climbed significantly by C4D1.

The germline V gene has CDR1 GTSNPN and CDR2 SVGIG (reference sequence). Trimming shortened V by 4 bases and J by 1 base, and 14 bases separated the two germline ends. The CDR3 is made up of 14 amino acids. TCRdb keeps only in-frame clones here, not all; method: immunoSEQ multiplex PCR. The table lists approximately 9,500 clones, about 70% of them singletons. There was relapse after autologous stem cell transplantation in every patient, and there was variation in brentuximab vedotin exposure. Researchers used magnetic negative selection to pull out pure CD4+ T cells from thawed PBMCs. A word on this clone: The antigen is undetermined.

V usage is TRBV30 and J usage is TRBJ2-7; D is perhaps TRBD1 (6 bases). Sequenced material: CD4+ T cells from blood, taken at baseline. The sequence was obtained from a human donor with classical Hodgkin lymphoma. CDR3 region: CAWKLGQPSYEQYF. CDR3 nucleotides: TGTGCCTGGAAATTAGGACAGCCATCCTACGAGCAGTACTTC.